The rows below give T cell receptor beta chains drawn from one sample of a study of human T cells and chemical hapten exposure. TCRdb redid the calling of the 5' RACE reads with MiXCR, one entry per CDR3 protein. The sample has over 70,000 distinct CDR3 sequences, 15% seen once. Every receptor here comes from a female donor in good health. Both conserved end residues are part of each CDR3. D genes are given only for firm matches. Not every row has a clone size; where given, it reads once, few, many or a size class.

>.|.|TRBV6-2/TRBV6-3|TRBJ2-6
TGTGCCAGCACCCGAATAAGGGCTGGGGCCAACGTCCTGACTTTC
CASTRIRAGANVLTF
>.|few|TRBV5-1|TRBJ2-2
TGCGCCAGCAGCTTGATGGGGGTCAAAAGGAACACCGGGGAGCTGTTTTTT
CASSLMGVKRNTGELFF
>.|.|TRBV5-1|TRBJ2-1
TGCGCCAGCAGCTTGGAATTATTCGGGTCTAGCGCCTCCAATGAGCAGTTCTTC
CASSLELFGSSASNEQFF
>.|few|TRBV9|TRBJ2-5
TGTGCCAGCAGCGTAAGCCCGGGCGGGGGCGAGACCCAGTACTTC
CASSVSPGGGETQYF
>.|.|TRBV4-3|TRBJ1-5
TGCGCCAGCAGCCAAGATGGTAGGGGAGGGAGCAATCAGCCCCAGCATTTT
CASSQDGRGGSNQPQHF
>TRBD2|few|TRBV24-1|TRBJ2-2
TGTGCCACCAGTGATTTTTCGGGGGGAAGCACCGGGGAGCTGTTTTTT
CATSDFSGGSTGELFF
>.|many|TRBV7-2|TRBJ1-5
TGTGCCAGCAGAGCCGATGGGGATCAGCCCCAGCATTTT
CASRADGDQPQHF
>.|few|TRBV6-6|TRBJ2-6
TGTGCCAGCAGTTACCCGTCCTCTGGGGCCAACGTCCTGACTTTC
CASSYPSSGANVLTF
>.|many|TRBV28|TRBJ2-4
TGTGCCAGCAGTTTCGAAAACATTCAGTACTTC
CASSFENIQYF
>.|few|TRBV6-1|TRBJ1-2
TGTGCCAGCAGTGGGTGGAACAACCGGGGTTCTTATGGCTACACCTTC
CASSGWNNRGSYGYTF
>TRBD2|.|TRBV7-2|TRBJ2-2
TGTGCCAGCGCAGCGGAGGCTAGCGGCTCGAACACCGGGGAGCTGTTTTTT
CASAAEASGSNTGELFF
>.|.|TRBV12-3/TRBV12-4|TRBJ2-1
TGTGCCAGCAGTTTAGCTCTTTATGAGCAGTTCTTC
CASSLALYEQFF
>.|.|TRBV5-1|TRBJ2-5
TGCGCCAGCAGCGGGGAGAGGGAGACCCAGTACTTC
CASSGERETQYF
>.|few|TRBV11-2|TRBJ2-7
TGTGCCAGCAGCTTGGGGGCTCCCCCCGGGGAGCAGTACTTC
CASSLGAPPGEQYF
>.|.|TRBV6-5|TRBJ1-2
TGTGCCAGCCGCAGGGGTGTAGGGAACTATGGCTACACCTTC
CASRRGVGNYGYTF
>.|few|TRBV28|TRBJ1-2
TGTGCCAGCAGTTTATCTACAGGCTATGGCTACACCTTC
CASSLSTGYGYTF
>.|.|TRBV18|TRBJ1-1
TGTGCCAGCTCACCCAACAGGGCACCTGAAGCTTTCTTT
CASSPNRAPEAFF
>.|few|TRBV4-1|TRBJ1-3
TGCGCCAGCAGCCAAGTAGGAGAGGGATCTGGAAACACCATATATTTT
CASSQVGEGSGNTIYF
>.|few|TRBV28|TRBJ1-2
TGTGCCAGCAGTGGGGACAACGGCGACTCTAACTATGGCTACACCTTC
CASSGDNGDSNYGYTF
>.|.|TRBV7-9|TRBJ2-7
TGTGCCAGCAGCTCCGGACTGTACGAGCAGTACTTC
CASSSGLYEQYF
>.|few|TRBV5-1|TRBJ2-1
TGCGCCAGCAGCTTGTTTTTGGGGGCCACTTCCAATGAGCAGTTCTTC
CASSLFLGATSNEQFF
>.|.|TRBV2|TRBJ2-5
TGTGCCAGCAGCGCAGAGCCGGGGGCCCAAGAGACCCAGTACTTC
CASSAEPGAQETQYF
>.|few|TRBV2|TRBJ1-5
TGTGCCAGCAGTAGGGACAAGTCTCAGCCCCAGCATTTT
CASSRDKSQPQHF
>.|.|TRBV21-1|TRBJ2-5
TGTGCCAGCAGCAAAGATGCAGGGGGGCCTCAAGAGACCCAGTACTTC
CASSKDAGGPQETQYF
>.|.|TRBV3-1|TRBJ1-2
TGTGCCAGCAGAGCGCTGGGGGGGGGGCGAGGCTACACCTTC
CASRALGGGRGYTF
>.|few|TRBV2|TRBJ1-1
TGTGCCAGCAGTGAGTTGGAGGTTATTAGCACTGAAGCTTTCTTT
CASSELEVISTEAFF
>.|.|TRBV6-2/TRBV6-3|TRBJ1-1
TGTGCCAGCAGTTACTCGAACACTGAAGCTTTCTTT
CASSYSNTEAFF
>TRBD2|many|TRBV27|TRBJ2-3
TGTGCCAGCAGTCCCCGGACTAGCGGGGGGGCAGATACGCAGTATTTT
CASSPRTSGGADTQYF
>TRBD2|few|TRBV7-2|TRBJ2-1
TGTGCCAGCAGCGGACTAGCGGGAGGTTCCTACAATGAGCAGTTCTTC
CASSGLAGGSYNEQFF
>.|few|TRBV28|TRBJ2-3
TGTGCCAGCAGTCCCCTGAGGGCGGGGAGCACAGATACGCAGTATTTT
CASSPLRAGSTDTQYF
>TRBD1|.|TRBV6-5|TRBJ1-3
TGTGCCAGCAGTTTTAGAAAGACAGGGGTCGGCCTCTCTGGAAACACCATATATTTT
CASSFRKTGVGLSGNTIYF
>.|.|TRBV28|TRBJ1-4
TGTGCCAGCAGTTCCCACGGAGGGTTTGAAAAACTGTTTTTT
CASSSHGGFEKLFF
>TRBD2|few|TRBV7-2|TRBJ2-7
TGTGCCAGCAGCCGATCAGCGGGGAGCTCCTACGAGCAGTACTTC
CASSRSAGSSYEQYF
>.|many|TRBV5-5|TRBJ2-6
TGTGCCAGCAGCTTGAGTCTGGGGCAGGGGGCCAACGTCCTGACTTTC
CASSLSLGQGANVLTF
>.|.|TRBV11-1|TRBJ2-3
TGTGCCAGCAGCTTAACGTCAGGAGGCGGGGCAGATACGCAGTATTTT
CASSLTSGGGADTQYF
>.|few|TRBV7-9|TRBJ1-1
TGTGCCAGCAGCTCGAGCGCCTATACAGGGAACACTGAAGCTTTCTTT
CASSSSAYTGNTEAFF
>.|many|TRBV28|TRBJ1-1
TGTGCCAGCAGTTTTGTGGTGAGGGGGAGGGAAGCTTTCTTT
CASSFVVRGREAFF
>TRBD1|few|TRBV9|TRBJ2-3
TGTGCCAGCAGCGTAGGCCCCGGGACAGGCACGAATACGCAGTATTTT
CASSVGPGTGTNTQYF
>TRBD2|.|TRBV5-4|TRBJ2-3
TGTGCCAGCAGCTTGGGCGGGGGTTCCAAAGGTACGCAGTATTTT
CASSLGGGSKGTQYF
>.|.|TRBV29-1|TRBJ2-5
TGCAGCGTTGAACCCAGCCAAGAGACCCAGTACTTC
CSVEPSQETQYF
>.|.|TRBV3-1|TRBJ1-5
TGTGCCAGCAGCCACAGGGGAGACAATCAGCCCCAGCATTTT
CASSHRGDNQPQHF
>.|few|TRBV20-1|TRBJ2-7
TGCAGTGCTACACCTGGGGGGCGCGAGCAGTACTTC
CSATPGGREQYF
>TRBD1|many|TRBV5-6|TRBJ2-2
TGTGCCAGCAGCTGGGGCCCCACAGGGGCGAACACCGGGGAGCTGTTTTTT
CASSWGPTGANTGELFF
>TRBD1|many|TRBV6-6|TRBJ2-5
TGTGCCAGCAGTTACTCCTTGCGAACAGGGGGCGGGGAGACCCAGTACTTC
CASSYSLRTGGGETQYF
>TRBD1|.|TRBV12-3/TRBV12-4|TRBJ1-5
TGTGCCAGCAGTACCGGGACAGGGAATCAGCCCCAGCATTTT
CASSTGTGNQPQHF
>.|.|TRBV28|TRBJ2-3
TGTGCCAGCAGTTTTGCAAGGGGCGAAGATACGCAGTATTTT
CASSFARGEDTQYF
>.|.|TRBV5-1|TRBJ1-5
TGCGCCAGCAGCTTGGAGGGAGGTGGCAATCAGCCCCAGCATTTT
CASSLEGGGNQPQHF
>.|.|TRBV4-1|TRBJ2-2
TGCGCCAGCAGCCAATTTCAGGGTACGAACACCGGGGAGCTGTTTTTT
CASSQFQGTNTGELFF
>.|.|TRBV6-1|TRBJ2-3
TGTGCCAGCAACCCGGGGGTGGCAGATACGCAGTATTTT
CASNPGVADTQYF
>.|few|TRBV7-2|TRBJ1-3
TGTGCCAGCAGCAAAAATACAGGCTCTGGAAACACCATATATTTT
CASSKNTGSGNTIYF
>.|.|TRBV18|TRBJ2-2
TGTGCCAGCTCACCGTGGCGGGACAGGAACACCGGGGAGCTGTTTTTT
CASSPWRDRNTGELFF
>TRBD1|.|TRBV19|TRBJ1-2
TGTGCCAGTAGCCTCTTATACCAGGGGGCGGAAGGCTACACCTTC
CASSLLYQGAEGYTF
>.|.|TRBV4-2|TRBJ1-5
TGTGCCAGCAGCCAAGAAAAAGGGAGCAATCAGCCCCAGCATTTT
CASSQEKGSNQPQHF
>.|.|TRBV11-2|TRBJ2-7
TGTGCCAGCAGCTTGCTAGGACAACTTTACGAGCAGTACTTC
CASSLLGQLYEQYF
>.|few|TRBV7-2|TRBJ2-3
TGTGCCAGCAGCTTAGGACTTCACCGCACAGATACGCAGTATTTT
CASSLGLHRTDTQYF
>TRBD1|.|TRBV10-1|TRBJ2-7
TGCGCCAGCAGACCGGGACAGGGGCACGAGCAGTACTTC
CASRPGQGHEQYF
>.|.|TRBV4-3|TRBJ1-1
TGCGCCAGCAGCCAAGATATAGGGGGCACTGAAGCTTTCTTT
CASSQDIGGTEAFF
>TRBD1|.|TRBV6-1|TRBJ1-1
TGTGCCAGCACCATGGACAGGGCTTCGACTGAAGCTTTCTTT
CASTMDRASTEAFF